This passage covers 22 T cell receptor beta chains from one sample sequenced in a study of cytomegalovirus exposure and HLA in healthy donors. Primers for the PCR totalled 60 Vbeta and 13 Jbeta. TCRdb's table, derived via immunoSEQ multiplex PCR, lists solely in-frame clones and lacks some. The sample lists about 120,000 clones, about 80% occurring once. The source material was PBMCs. All receptors come from a female donor in good health and CMV-seropositive.

This chain uses TRBV2 with TRBJ1-1; the D gene is possibly TRBD1 (5 bases). V was pared by 7 bases and J by 5 bases, with 17 bases between. CDR3 length equals 14 residues. Germline V lookup: CDR1 SNHLY, CDR2 FYNNEI. CDR3 coding DNA: TGTGCCAGCAATAATTTGCAGGGATGGACTGAAGCTTTCTTT. Encoded protein: CASNNLQGWTEAFF.

V gene TRBV30 combines with J gene TRBJ1-4; TRBD1 matches 7 bases. The CDR3 totals 14 residues. Trimming cost V 2 bases and J 8 bases; bases outside gene matches: 8. The germline CDR1 and CDR2 sequences are GTSNPN and SVGIG (reference sequence). The CDR3 DNA sequence: TGTGCCTGGAGTTCCGGGACAGCAAGGGAAAAACTGTTTTTT. Translating it yields CAWSSGTAREKLFF.

This CDR3 reads CASSPPNPVGEQYF. DNA for the CDR3: TGTGCCAGCTCACCACCAAACCCGGTCGGGGAGCAGTACTTC. The rearrangement links TRBV18 to TRBJ2-7, with unresolved D. The CDR3 sequence is 14 residues long. The germline CDR1 and CDR2 sequences are KGHSH and LQKENI. V gave up 0 bases and J gave up 7 bases, with 13 bases separating them.

The V and J genes are TRBV4-2 and TRBJ2-1; the D gene is possibly TRBD1 (5 bases). Trimming removed 4 bases at V and 4 bases at J, with 17 bases between. This CDR3 has 16 amino acids. Germline V CDR1 and CDR2: LGHNA, YNFKEQ. The CDR3 protein is CASSPLQGRDYNEQFF. The DNA of the CDR3 is TGTGCCAGCAGCCCGCTCCAGGGAAGGGATTACAATGAGCAGTTCTTC.

J is TRBJ2-1 and V is TRBV25-1; D might be TRBD1 (6 bases). V was cut by 3 bases and J by 4 bases, with 7 bases left in between. Germline loops: CDR1 MGHDK, CDR2 SYGVNS. CDR3 length: 13 residues. The CDR3 DNA reads as TGTGCCAGCAGTGACGGACAGTACAATGAGCAGTTCTTC. As protein: CASSDGQYNEQFF.

CDR3 protein: CSAGGFYEQYF. CDR3 bases: TGCAGTGCTGGGGGGTTCTACGAGCAGTACTTC. The V and J genes are TRBV20-1 and TRBJ2-7; weak D call: TRBD2 (6 bases). The CDR3 consists of 11 residues. With 5 bases removed from V and 3 bases from J, the gap between germline ends came to 8 bases. Germline V gene data show CDR1 as DFQATT and CDR2 as SNEGSKA (reference sequence).

The chain recombines TRBV7-9 with TRBJ2-3, with D perhaps matching TRBD2 (5 bases). CDR3 length: 14 amino acids. V was trimmed by 3 bases and J by 2 bases, leaving 9 bases between them. In germline, CDR1 is SEHNR, CDR2 FQNEAQ (reference sequence). The CDR3 protein is CASSFSATTDTQYF. The CDR3 coding sequence is TGTGCCAGCAGCTTTAGCGCTACCACAGATACGCAGTATTTT.

The J gene is TRBJ2-3, the V gene TRBV30, with a weak D call TRBD2 (5 bases). CDR3 length equals 13 residues. The germline V gene encodes CDR1 GTSNPN and CDR2 SVGIG (reference sequence). V was clipped by 4 bases and J by 0 bases, with 8 bases between them. DNA for the CDR3: TGTGCCTGGACGGGATCTAGCACAGATACGCAGTATTTT. This gives the protein CAWTGSSTDTQYF.

The chain combines TRBV18 with TRBJ2-7; tentative D call: TRBD2 (7 bases). The germline V and J ends were trimmed by 2 bases and 3 bases, with 14 bases remaining between them. The germline CDR1 and CDR2 sequences are KGHSH and LQKENI. The CDR3 extends over 15 amino acids. In DNA, the CDR3 is TGTGCCAGCTCACCAGGGCAGGGAGGGGGCTACGAGCAGTACTTC. Protein: CASSPGQGGGYEQYF.

This clone occurred a few times. V and J are TRBV6-1 and TRBJ1-1, with D possibly TRBD1 on 6 matching bases. Germline-derived CDR1 and CDR2 are MNHNS and SASEGT. V was clipped by 2 bases and J by 0 bases, with 7 bases between them. This CDR3 is 14 amino acids long. CDR3 sequence: CASSERQVNTEAFF. The CDR3 bases are TGTGCCAGCAGTGAAAGACAGGTGAACACTGAAGCTTTCTTT.

The rearrangement links TRBV2 to TRBJ2-2; the match to TRBD1 covers 8 bases. V lost 10 bases to trimming and J lost 8 bases; unmatched junction nucleotides: 3. The CDR3 totals 11 residues. Germline loops: CDR1 SNHLY, CDR2 FYNNEI. CDR3 nucleotides: TGTGCCACCGACAGGGGAGGGGAGCTGTTTTTT. Amino acids: CATDRGGELFF.

The rearrangement uses TRBV10-2 and TRBJ1-5; 7 positions agree with TRBD1. Unmatched junction bases numbered 11, after V lost 3 bases and J lost 6 bases. This CDR3 is 16 amino acids long. The germline V gene has CDR1 WSHSY and CDR2 SAAADI. As DNA, the CDR3 is TGCGCCAGCAGTGATCCTCAAGGGACAGCCGGTCAGCCCCAGCATTTT. Amino acid sequence: CASSDPQGTAGQPQHF.

V and J are TRBV7-2 and TRBJ1-4, with 7 bases that match TRBD1. Germline CDR1 and CDR2: SGHTA and FQGNSA. Trimming cost V 1 base and J 3 bases; bases outside gene matches: 5. The CDR3 is 16 residues long. DNA of the CDR3: TGTGCCAGCAGCTTAGTGACAGGGATAGCTAATGAAAAACTGTTTTTT. It codes for CASSLVTGIANEKLFF.

The chain uses TRBV7-2 and TRBJ2-7, with 7 bases matching TRBD1. The CDR3 loop spans 16 amino acids. Trimming at V came to 0 bases and at J to 2 bases, leaving 7 bases not matched to a gene. Per the germline V gene, CDR1 is SGHTA and CDR2 is FQGNSA. The CDR3 region has the DNA TGTGCCAGCAGCTTAGCCACCGGGACAGCTACCTACGAGCAGTACTTC. This encodes CASSLATGTATYEQYF.

The V call is TRBV30, the J call TRBJ1-6, with TRBD1 identical over 7 bases. Germline V gene data show CDR1 as GTSNPN and CDR2 as SVGIG (reference sequence). This CDR3 spans 13 amino acids. V was pared by 6 bases and J by 8 bases, with 7 bases of the junction left unmatched. CDR3 in amino acids: CACQQGFYSPLHF. The CDR3 bases are TGTGCCTGTCAACAGGGGTTTTATTCACCCCTCCACTTT. The variable domain in full, completed from reference TRBV30 and TRBJ1-6, reads SQTIHQWPATLVQPVGSPLSLECTVEGTSNPNLYWYRQAAGRGLQLLFYSVGIGQISSEVPQNLSASRPQDRQFILSSKKLLLSDSGFYLCACQQGFYSPLHFGNGTRLTVT.

The chain recombines TRBV19 with TRBJ2-5, with TRBD2 matching 7 bases. Near its end, the DNA agrees better with TRBJ2-7, so the J call may be wrong. Looked up from germline, CDR1 is LNHDA and CDR2 is SQIVND (reference sequence). This CDR3 has 14 residues. CDR3 region: CASSIREGHYEQYF. As DNA, the CDR3 is TGTGCCAGTAGTATTAGGGAGGGGCACTACGAGCAGTACTTC.

The genes are TRBV14 and TRBJ1-6; no reliable D call. CDR3 length: 15 amino acids. Germline lookup yields CDR1 SGHDN and CDR2 FVKESK. Trimming took off 1 base at V and 7 bases at J, with 11 bases between the two ends. The CDR3: CASSQATGANSPLHF. The DNA for the CDR3 is TGTGCCAGCAGCCAAGCCACGGGAGCAAATTCACCCCTCCACTTT.

This chain joins TRBV19 and TRBJ1-5; TRBD1 might be the D (6 bases). Trimming took off 6 bases at V and 6 bases at J, with 15 bases between the two ends. Per the germline V gene, CDR1 is LNHDA and CDR2 is SQIVND (reference sequence). This CDR3 is 14 amino acids long. DNA for the CDR3: TGTGCCAGTAGATTAAGACAGGATAGTCAGCCCCAGCATTTT. It translates to CASRLRQDSQPQHF.

The chain employs TRBV5-1 and TRBJ2-3, with TRBD2 matching 14 bases. Trimming cost V 2 bases and J 6 bases; bases outside gene matches: 11. The CDR3 is 18 amino acids. From germline, CDR1 is SGHRS and CDR2 YFSETQ. The CDR3 coding sequence is TGCGCCAGCAGCTTAAGGACTAGCGGGGGGCTATTGGACGATACGCAGTATTTT. Its translation: CASSLRTSGGLLDDTQYF.

This clone was counted once. The gene calls are TRBV30 and TRBJ2-5; no reliable D call. Gene TRBJ2-7 matches the end of the DNA better, so the J call may be wrong. Germline assignment: CDR1 GTSNPN and CDR2 SVGIG (reference sequence). This CDR3 spans 13 amino acids. CDR3 nucleotide sequence: TGTGCCTGGAGTGGGTCTAGTTCCGACGAGCAGTACTTC. Protein sequence: CAWSGSSSDEQYF.

The chain recombines TRBV6-5 with TRBJ2-3; TRBD2 agrees at 9 bases. Germline V CDR1 and CDR2: MNHEY, SVGAGI. Trimming cost V 6 bases and J 9 bases; bases outside gene matches: 7. The CDR3 runs 13 residues. The CDR3 DNA sequence: TGTGCCAGCAGCGACCGGAGCGGGGGGACGCAGTATTTT. It encodes CASSDRSGGTQYF.

This chain connects TRBV18 to TRBJ2-7, with no clear D. From germline, CDR1 is KGHSH and CDR2 LQKENI. The V end lost 3 bases, the J end lost 7 bases, and 10 bases lay between the germline ends. This CDR3 is built from 12 residues. Here the CDR3 reads CASSPGFREQYF. The CDR3 coding sequence is TGTGCCAGCTCACCCGGGTTTAGGGAGCAGTACTTC.